This T cell receptor (beta chain) was found in a study of identifying expanded T cells in peripheral blood. Study conclusions and caveats: Technical replicates showed approximately 1.2 changed clones; about 2 weeks about 16; four weeks 19.

The assay was immunoSEQ multiplex PCR, and TCRdb's table has in-frame clones only and misses some. The sample holds about 91,000 clones, around 89% seen once. In regard to this clone: What it recognizes is unknown.

The sample comprised blood. The TCR originated in a person aged 18-70 years in good health.

CDR3 protein: CASSSQVPRAEQYF. CDR3 bases: TGTGCCAGCTCATCACAGGTACCTCGGGCGGAGCAGTACTTC. The chain couples TRBV18 to TRBJ2-7, with a possible D match to TRBD1 (5 bases). V dropped 5 bases and J dropped 7 bases, with 18 bases sitting between them. The CDR3 runs to 14 residues. The V gene's germline CDR1 is KGHSH and CDR2 LQKENI.